This T cell receptor (beta chain) was sequenced during a study of T-cell reconstitution after alpha-beta-depleted transplantation in children. Overall study findings and caveats: The authors attributed T-cell counts and diversity one year after transplant mostly to newly produced T cells. Reportedly, only several hundred clones from non-depleted graft cells drove alpha-beta T-cell counts at about two months.

On this clonotype: Its antigen is as yet unknown.

Unique molecular identifiers featured in how the TCRbeta library was prepared. TCRdb reanalysed the PCR reads using MiXCR and keeps one entry per CDR3 protein. Of hundreds of thousands of distinct CDR3 sequences listed, around 15% are singletons. The CDR3 spans 15 residues. V shed 6 bases, J shed 5 bases, and the junction held 13 bases outside the gene matches. This specimen consisted of PBMCs, mostly from graft donor cells, obtained 360 days after TCRalphabeta/CD19-depleted stem cell transplant. The chain employs TRBV12-3 or TRBV12-4 and TRBJ2-7, with 7 bases lining up with TRBD1. The sequence came from a male patient between 2 and 15 years old who had a stem cell transplant for acute lymphoblastic leukemia, so the T cells may come from the graft donor. CDR3 sequence (DNA): TGTGCCAGCAGCCAGACAGGGCTGTCCGCCCACGAGCAGTACTTC. Its translation is CASSQTGLSAHEQYF.